This T cell receptor beta chain was found in a study of tumor-infiltrating lymphocytes in primary liver carcinoma. The CDR3 runs to 18 residues. CDR1 is SGHAT and CDR2 is FQDESV in the germline V gene (reference sequence). Priming with a constant-region primer yielded TCR beta cDNA from roughly 500 ng total RNA. Library construction for TCR beta comprised three nested multiplex PCR rounds performed with slightly modified ARM-PCR. Investigators reported that the first two PCR rounds, at roughly 10 cycles each, used TRBV1-TRBV30 forward primers with a C-beta reverse primer. TCRdb recomputed calls from the multiplex PCR reads with MiXCR, one row per CDR3 protein. The data hold 300,000 to 350,000 distinct CDR3 sequences, with about 50% observed a single time. Notes on this clonotype: One junction end disagrees with the germline gene, perhaps due to a read error.

The authors took blood RNA from unsorted whole blood and also extracted germline DNA. The material sequenced was peripheral blood. This rearrangement joins TRBV11-1 to TRBJ2-7; D is possibly TRBD2 (6 bases). This receptor was taken from a woman under 40 with primary liver carcinoma and hepatitis B virus infection. The CDR3 bases are TGTGCCAGCAGCTTACTATCTAGCGCGAGGAACTTTCCCTATGAGCAGTACTTC. Translating it yields CASSLLSSARNFPYEQYF.